The T cell receptor (beta chain) under discussion was sequenced for a study of response to subunit inactivated influenza vaccine. Study-wide results and caveats: Authors suggested seasonal influenza vaccinations each recruit few new T cells.

TCRdb ran MiXCR on the RT-PCR reads and lists one entry per CDR3 protein. The data show about 700,000 distinct CDR3 sequences, with 14% seen just once and 6% to 8% held by the top ten. Germline assignment: CDR1 DFQATT and CDR2 SNEGSKA (reference sequence). The CDR3 has 14 amino acids. Comment on this clonotype: The antigen remains unidentified. One end of the junction varies from germline; a read error may be responsible.

This TCR came from a man aged 45-60 years who received an inactivated influenza vaccine. The chain recombines TRBV20-1 with TRBJ2-2, with 11 bases aligning to TRBD2. This specimen was PBMCs from blood, taken approximately 15 days before vaccination. CDR3 DNA: TGCAGTGCTTTAGCGGGAGGGAACACCGGGGAGCTGTATTTT. Protein: CSALAGGNTGELYF.